Following are 2 T cell receptor beta chains from one sample sequenced in a study of T-cell reconstitution after alpha-beta-depleted transplantation in children. As it was prepared, the TCRbeta library received unique molecular identifiers. MiXCR, applied by TCRdb to the PCR reads, yields one record per CDR3 protein. The data show approximately 400,000 distinct CDR3 sequences, about a sixth seen once. The sequences come from PBMCs, mostly from graft donor cells, collected 360 days after TCRalphabeta/CD19-depleted stem cell transplant. The origin of the receptors is a boy in the first two years of life who had a stem cell transplant for Wiskott-Aldrich syndrome, so the T cells may come from the graft donor.

This clonotype was picked up a small number of times. The genes are TRBV12-5 and TRBJ2-3; D remains ambiguous. The V and J ends lost 1 base and 5 bases respectively, with 7 bases between them. CDR1 and CDR2 from the germline V gene are LGHNT and FRNRAP. The CDR3 runs 13 residues. CDR3 nucleotides: TGTGCTAGTGGTTTGGGTAAGGGAGATACGCAGTATTTT. It encodes CASGLGKGDTQYF.

This clonotype came up a few times. This chain connects TRBV28 to TRBJ1-6; D is ambiguous. With 1 base removed from V and 9 bases from J, the gap between germline ends came to 4 bases. In germline, CDR1 is MDHEN, CDR2 SYDVKM. This CDR3 spans 12 amino acids. This CDR3 is CASSLLFSPLHF. In DNA form, the CDR3 reads TGTGCCAGCAGTTTATTGTTTTCACCCCTCCACTTT.